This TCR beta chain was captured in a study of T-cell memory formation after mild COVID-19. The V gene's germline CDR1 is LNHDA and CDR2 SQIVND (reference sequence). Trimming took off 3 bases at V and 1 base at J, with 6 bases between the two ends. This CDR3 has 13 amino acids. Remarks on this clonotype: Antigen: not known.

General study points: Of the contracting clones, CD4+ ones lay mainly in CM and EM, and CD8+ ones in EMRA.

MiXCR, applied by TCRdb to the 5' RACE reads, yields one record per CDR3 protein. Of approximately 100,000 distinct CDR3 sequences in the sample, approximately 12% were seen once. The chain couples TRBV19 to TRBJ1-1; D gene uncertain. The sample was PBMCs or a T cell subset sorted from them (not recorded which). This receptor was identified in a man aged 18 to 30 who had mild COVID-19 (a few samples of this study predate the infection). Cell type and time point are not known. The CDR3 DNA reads TGTGCCAGTAGTATCGTAGCGAACACTGAAGCTTTCTTT. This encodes CASSIVANTEAFF.